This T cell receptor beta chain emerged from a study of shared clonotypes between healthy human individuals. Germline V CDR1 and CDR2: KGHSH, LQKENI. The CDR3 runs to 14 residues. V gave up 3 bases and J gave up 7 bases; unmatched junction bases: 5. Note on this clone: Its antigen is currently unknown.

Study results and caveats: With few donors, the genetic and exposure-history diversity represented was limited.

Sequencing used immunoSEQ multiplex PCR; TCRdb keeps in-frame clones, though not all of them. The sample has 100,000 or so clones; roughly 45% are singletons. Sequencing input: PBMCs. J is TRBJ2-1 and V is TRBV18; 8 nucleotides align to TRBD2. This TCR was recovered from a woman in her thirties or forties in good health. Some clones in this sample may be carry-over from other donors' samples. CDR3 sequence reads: CASSPREGKNEQFF. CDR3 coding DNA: TGTGCCAGCTCACCCCGGGAGGGTAAGAATGAGCAGTTCTTC. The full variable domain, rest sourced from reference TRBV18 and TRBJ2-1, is NAGVMQNPRHLVRRRGQEARLRCSPMKGHSHVYWYRQLPEEGLKFMVYLQKENIIDESGMPKERFSAEFPKEGPSILRIQQVVRGDSAAYFCASSPREGKNEQFFGPGTRLTVL.